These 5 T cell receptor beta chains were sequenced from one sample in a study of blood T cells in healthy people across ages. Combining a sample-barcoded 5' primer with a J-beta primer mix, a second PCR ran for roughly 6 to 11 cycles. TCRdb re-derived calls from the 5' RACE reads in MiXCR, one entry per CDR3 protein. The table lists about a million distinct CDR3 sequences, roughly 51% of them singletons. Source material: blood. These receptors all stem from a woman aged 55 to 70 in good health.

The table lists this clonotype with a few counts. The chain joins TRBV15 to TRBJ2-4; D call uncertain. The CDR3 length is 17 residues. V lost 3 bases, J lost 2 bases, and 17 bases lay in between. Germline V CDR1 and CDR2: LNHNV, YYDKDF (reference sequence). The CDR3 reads CATSSFEVPLTKNIQYF. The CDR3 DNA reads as TGTGCCACCAGCAGCTTTGAGGTCCCTTTGACCAAAAACATTCAGTACTTC. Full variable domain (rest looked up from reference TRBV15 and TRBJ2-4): DAMVIQNPRYQVTQFGKPVTLSCSQTLNHNVMYWYQQKSSQAPKLLFHYYDKDFNNEADTPDNFQSRRPNTSFCFLDIRSPGLGDTAMYLCATSSFEVPLTKNIQYFGAGTRLSVL.

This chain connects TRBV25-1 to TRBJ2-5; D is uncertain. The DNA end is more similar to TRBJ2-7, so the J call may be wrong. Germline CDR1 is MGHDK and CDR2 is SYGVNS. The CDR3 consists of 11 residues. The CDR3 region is CASRSRVEQYF. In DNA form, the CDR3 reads TGTGCCAGCAGGAGCCGGGTCGAGCAGTACTTC.

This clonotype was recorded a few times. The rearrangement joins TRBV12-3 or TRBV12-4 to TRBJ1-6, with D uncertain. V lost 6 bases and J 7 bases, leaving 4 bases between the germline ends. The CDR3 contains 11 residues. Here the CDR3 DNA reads TGTGCCAGCAGCTCGAATTCACCCCTCCACTTT. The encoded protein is CASSSNSPLHF.

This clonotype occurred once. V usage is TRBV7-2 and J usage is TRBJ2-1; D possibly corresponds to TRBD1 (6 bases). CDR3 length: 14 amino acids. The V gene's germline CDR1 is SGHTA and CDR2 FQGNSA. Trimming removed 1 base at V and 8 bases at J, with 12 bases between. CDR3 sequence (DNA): TGTGCCAGCAGCTTAGTTCTACAGGGAGATGAGCAGTTCTTC. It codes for CASSLVLQGDEQFF.

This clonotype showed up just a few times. The CDR3 DNA is TGCAGCGTGGGGACCCTTAATCAGCCCCAGCATTTT. Its protein product is CSVGTLNQPQHF. The gene calls are TRBV29-1 and TRBJ1-5; a weak D match, TRBD1 (5 bases). Germline lookup yields CDR1 SQVTM and CDR2 ANQGSEA. There are 12 residues in the CDR3. V lost 6 bases and J lost 4, with 10 bases in between.